This TCR beta chain was found in a study of tumor and adjacent non-tumor tissue in lung cancer. Study overall: There were 12 adenocarcinoma, a couple of squamous cell carcinoma and 1 small cell lung cancer cases. Study-wide results and caveats: Normal lung showed higher cumulative top 100 clone frequency than tumor. Higher tumor TCR diversity was associated with shorter survival. TCR diversity was significantly greater in tumor than normal lung tissue.

The library came from three nested PCR rounds adapted from ARM-PCR protocols. Via MiXCR, TCRdb re-called the multiplex PCR reads, giving one row per CDR3 protein. This sample has around 210,000 distinct CDR3 sequences; 71% occur once, and the top ten carry roughly 24%. No cell sorting was done before RNA was extracted from the tissue. In its sample, this clonotype was seen once. Its antigen is unknown. The CDR3 is made up of 15 amino acids. Trimming stripped 7 bases from V and 0 bases from J, with 16 bases between. Germline loops: CDR1 MNHEY, CDR2 SVGAGI. The chain couples TRBV6-5 to TRBJ2-7, with a possible D match to TRBD2 (5 bases). The specimen was lung tumor tissue. This sequence originates from a man aged 55 to 69 with non-small cell lung cancer. The CDR3 nucleotides are TGTGCCAGCATCCCACTAGTGGGGAGCTCCTACGAGCAGTACTTC. The encoded protein is CASIPLVGSSYEQYF.